This TCR beta chain was observed in a study of blood T cell repertoires in COVID-19. This CDR3 spans 18 amino acids. The V gene end was trimmed by 4 bases and the J gene end by 1 base; junction bases not matched to a gene: 14. Germline values: CDR1 SGDLS, CDR2 YYNGEE. Profiled with immunoSEQ multiplex PCR; TCRdb holds only in-frame clones, not every one. The sample lists 350,000 to 450,000 clones; more than 70% were seen once. The sequence came from a woman aged 60-75 years with COVID-19, enrolled during active disease. This chain uses TRBV9 with TRBJ1-2; 9 nucleotides agree with TRBD1. The sequencing input was peripheral blood. The CDR3 DNA sequence: TGTGCCAGCAGCACCGGACAGGGGCCGACGACCCTTAACTATGGCTACACCTTC. Translating it yields CASSTGQGPTTLNYGYTF.